Listed below are T cell receptor beta chains from one sample, sequenced in a study of control samples from healthy donors and cancer patients. Generated by immunoSEQ multiplex PCR, the TCRdb table keeps only in-frame clones and is missing some. The sample lists some 130,000 clones, 80% to 95% occurring once. Sequencing was done on a sample of blood. The receptors shown here come from a man aged 18 to 30 in good health. Each CDR3 is given with its conserved first and last residue. A D gene is named only where the DNA matches it firmly. Size values are once, few and many counts, or a class for expanded clones, and some rows have none.

>TRBJ1-2|NA|TRBV7-3|TRBD1
TGTGCCAGCAGCTTCAGACCGGGACAGGGGTATGGCTACACCTTC
CASSFRPGQGYGYTF
>TRBJ1-2|NA|TRBV5-1|NA
TGCGCCAGCAGCTTGGATACGGGGGATGGGGGTGGCTACACCTTC
CASSLDTGDGGGYTF
>TRBJ2-1|NA|TRBV9|TRBD2
TGTGCCAGCAGCGTAGACCTAGCGGGGGCATACAATGAGCAGTTCTTC
CASSVDLAGAYNEQFF
>TRBJ1-4|NA|TRBV28|TRBD1
TGTGCCAGCAGTTTGACAGGGTTGGATGAAAAACTGTTTTTT
CASSLTGLDEKLFF
>TRBJ2-7|NA|TRBV30|TRBD1
TGTGCCTGGAATTACAGGGGCTCCCCCTACGAGCAGTACTTC
CAWNYRGSPYEQYF
>TRBJ2-2|NA|TRBV5-4|NA
TGTGCCAGCAGCTTGGTTATGGTACCCGGGGAGCTGTTTTTT
CASSLVMVPGELFF
>TRBJ1-5|once|TRBV5-5|TRBD1
TGTGCCAGCAGCTTGGGAGGGGGCGCCTCCAATCAGCCCCAGCATTTT
CASSLGGGASNQPQHF
>TRBJ1-1|NA|TRBV30|NA
TGTGCCTGGAGAGAGGACACTGAAGCTTTCTTT
CAWREDTEAFF
>TRBJ2-5|NA|TRBV27|NA
TGTGCCAGCAGTTTACTCTCTGTGGCCCCCCTGGCAGAGACCCAGTACTTC
CASSLLSVAPLAETQYF
>TRBJ1-5|once|TRBV3-1/TRBV3-2|NA
TGTGCCAGCAGCCAAGTGGGGCCAGGGGCGGGTCAGCCCCAGCATTTT
CASSQVGPGAGQPQHF
>TRBJ2-1|NA|TRBV6-5|NA
TGTGCCACCTCGAGCCAAGTCTCCTACAATGAGCAGTTCTTC
CATSSQVSYNEQFF
>TRBJ1-5|NA|TRBV10-3|NA
TGTGCCATCAGTCCGGGGGCGGTAAGCAATCAGCCCCAGCATTTT
CAISPGAVSNQPQHF
>TRBJ1-1|once|TRBV27|NA
TGTGCCAGCAGTACGGCTATGGGGACTGAAGCTTTCTTT
CASSTAMGTEAFF
>TRBJ2-2|NA|TRBV5-4|NA
TGTGCCAGCAGCTTGGGCACGGGAAACACCGGGGAGCTGTTTTTT
CASSLGTGNTGELFF
>TRBJ2-5|once|TRBV11-2|TRBD2
TGTGCCAGCAGCTTAGAGGTCGCGGGACTAGCGGGGGGAGAGACCCAGTACTTC
CASSLEVAGLAGGETQYF
>TRBJ2-2|NA|TRBV7-3|TRBD2
TGTGCCAGCAGTCACGGGCCGGCGGGGGGGACCGGGGAGCTGTTTTTT
CASSHGPAGGTGELFF
>TRBJ2-7|NA|TRBV5-1|TRBD1
TGCGCCAGCAGCCCCGGGGACAGATCCTCCTACGAGCAGTACTTC
CASSPGDRSSYEQYF
>TRBJ2-1|NA|TRBV2|TRBD1
TGTGCCAGCAGAAATGACAGGGGTCTCTCCTACAATGAGCAGTTCTTC
CASRNDRGLSYNEQFF
>TRBJ2-5|NA|TRBV2|NA
TGTGCCAGCAGTGAAGGGTACGAGACCCAGTACTTC
CASSEGYETQYF
>TRBJ1-2|NA|TRBV13|TRBD1
TGTGCCAGCAGCATCCGGACAGGGGGCGGGTATGGCTACACCTTC
CASSIRTGGGYGYTF
>TRBJ1-4|NA|TRBV5-6|NA
TGTGCCAGCAGTAGACCCTCTAATGAAAAACTGTTTTTT
CASSRPSNEKLFF
>TRBJ2-7|NA|TRBV27|TRBD2
TGTGCCAGCAGTTTAATGCGGGGGGACTACGAGCAGTACTTC
CASSLMRGDYEQYF
>TRBJ1-5|NA|TRBV21-1|NA
TGTGCCAGCAGCAAAAAAGGACAGGGCCCAGGCCGACTGGTGGGAAATAGCAATCAGCCCCAGCATTTT
CASSKKGQGPGRLVGNSNQPQHF
>TRBJ2-7|NA|TRBV3-1/TRBV3-2|NA
TGTGCCAGCAGCAAAAACCACGGCGCATTCTACGAGCAGTACTTC
CASSKNHGAFYEQYF
>TRBJ2-7|NA|TRBV18|NA
TGTGCCAGCTCACCACCTAGCGGCTCCTACGAGCAGTACTTC
CASSPPSGSYEQYF
>TRBJ2-2|NA|TRBV18|NA
TGTGCCAGCTCACCCCGATCCTCTAACACCGGGGAGCTGTTTTTT
CASSPRSSNTGELFF
>TRBJ2-1|NA|TRBV11-3|NA
TGTGCCAGCAGCTTAGAGTATGAGGGGGGGCTCTCCTACAATGAGCAGTTCTTC
CASSLEYEGGLSYNEQFF
>TRBJ1-2|NA|TRBV6-5|NA
TGTGCCACCGGAGGGCCTTGGGGGAACTATGGCTACACCTTC
CATGGPWGNYGYTF
>TRBJ1-6|few|TRBV12-3/TRBV12-4|NA
TGTGCCAGCACCTTGGGACCCTCACCCCTCCACTTT
CASTLGPSPLHF
>TRBJ1-1|NA|TRBV3-1/TRBV3-2|NA
TGTGCCAGCAGCCAAGGACGGGGGTCGAAAGCTTTCTTT
CASSQGRGSKAFF
>TRBJ2-3|NA|TRBV3-1/TRBV3-2|NA
TGTGCCAGCAGCCAAGCAGCCCGCACAGATACGCAGTATTTT
CASSQAARTDTQYF
>TRBJ2-3|NA|TRBV20-1|NA
TGCAGTGCCGAGGCGGGCGATACGCAGTATTTT
CSAEAGDTQYF
>TRBJ2-6|NA|TRBV6-5|NA
TGTGCCAGCGGGTTTATCTCTGGGGCCAACGTCCTGACTTTC
CASGFISGANVLTF
>TRBJ2-1|NA|TRBV11-3|TRBD2
TGTGCCAGCAGTTCTCGACTAGCGGGGATCAATGAGCAGTTCTTC
CASSSRLAGINEQFF
>TRBJ1-3|NA|TRBV12-3/TRBV12-4|NA
TGTGCCAGCAGACGGAGGCTGTCAGGGGTAGATTTT
CASRRRLSGVDF
>TRBJ2-5|NA|TRBV6-6|NA
TGTGCCAGCAGTGTAGGGGGAAACCAAGAGACCCAGTACTTC
CASSVGGNQETQYF
>TRBJ2-7|NA|TRBV6-5|TRBD1
TGTGCCAGCAAGGGAACAGGGGCTACCTACGAGCAGTACTTC
CASKGTGATYEQYF
>TRBJ2-1|NA|TRBV4-1|TRBD2
TGCGCCAGCAGCCTCCCGGGGGGGCGGGCCAATGAGCAGTTCTTC
CASSLPGGRANEQFF
>TRBJ2-1|few|TRBV7-2|TRBD2
TGTGCCAGCAGACCTCGGGGCCCTAGCGGGGGGGTCATCTACAATGAGCAGTTCTTC
CASRPRGPSGGVIYNEQFF
>TRBJ2-2|NA|TRBV7-9|NA
TGTGCCAGCAGCCGACCCCCCGGGGAGCTGTTTTTT
CASSRPPGELFF
>TRBJ1-4|NA|TRBV13|NA
TGTGCCAGCAGCTTAGGGGACGAAAAACTGTTTTTT
CASSLGDEKLFF
>TRBJ1-2|NA|TRBV9|NA
TGTGCCAGCAGCCCCCGTGGCGGTAACTATGGCTACACCTTC
CASSPRGGNYGYTF
>TRBJ1-2|NA|TRBV11-3|NA
TGTGCCAGCAGCGCGCGACCAGTTACTAACTATGGCTACACCTTC
CASSARPVTNYGYTF
>TRBJ2-3|NA|TRBV4-1|NA
TGCGCCAGCAGCCAAGTTGGCGGGGCAGATACGCAGTATTTT
CASSQVGGADTQYF
>TRBJ1-5|NA|TRBV2|NA
TGTGCCAGCAGGCCTCCGGGACAAAATAATCAGCCCCAGCATTTT
CASRPPGQNNQPQHF
>TRBJ2-3|NA|TRBV2|NA
TGTGCCGGCTCGCGGGGCAGGGATACGCAGTATTTT
CAGSRGRDTQYF
>TRBJ2-1|NA|TRBV7-9|NA
TGTGCCAGCAGGCCCCCGGGGGATTATCTCAATGAGCAGTTCTTC
CASRPPGDYLNEQFF
>TRBJ1-2|NA|TRBV27|NA
TGTGCCAGCAGCCGACACTCTCAAAACTATGGCTACACCTTC
CASSRHSQNYGYTF
>TRBJ2-1|once|TRBV12-3/TRBV12-4|NA
TGTGCCAGCAGTCCCCTTTTTGAGCAGTTCTTC
CASSPLFEQFF
>TRBJ1-1|NA|TRBV5-5|NA
TGTGCCAGCAGCGATACTTCATTGGGGAACACTGAAGCTTTCTTT
CASSDTSLGNTEAFF
>TRBJ2-3|once|TRBV5-1|NA
TGCGCCAGCAGCTTGGGTGGCTACCAAAGCACAGATACGCAGTATTTT
CASSLGGYQSTDTQYF
>TRBJ2-5|few|TRBV4-1|TRBD2
TGCGCCAGCAGCCAATTTAGCGGGGGGGTGGAGACCCAGTACTTC
CASSQFSGGVETQYF
>TRBJ1-5|many|TRBV16|NA
TGTGCCAGCAGCCAAACCCCTGTGACCTCGGGTCAGCCCCAGCATTTT
CASSQTPVTSGQPQHF